A single sample is the source of the 14 T cell receptor beta chains below, sequenced in a study of T cell responses to AZD1222 COVID-19 vaccine (dated by TCRdb to the early 2020s). This specimen's time point label, per the study, means: baseline before first vaccination. The library was built by means of the immunoSEQ multiplex PCR assay. The table was pulled from immuneACCESS by TCRdb, which kept in-frame rearrangements only. Such tables lose some clones; where checked, under half of the loss comes from unresolved V genes, and the rest has no known cause. The sample table records 60,000 to 100,000 clones; roughly 87% of these occur just once. 24% of the sample comes from the top ten. This specimen was peripheral blood, taken on day 0 of AZD1222 vaccination. The receptors stem from an adult in good health.

The V gene is TRBV4-1, the J gene TRBJ1-4; D is undetermined. Germline V lookup: CDR1 MGHRA, CDR2 YSYEKL. Trimming took off 0 bases at V and 4 bases at J, with 15 bases between the two ends. This CDR3 spans 17 amino acids. The CDR3 region has the DNA TGCGCCAGCAGCCAAGAGGTATCCCGGGAGTTTAATGAAAAACTGTTTTTT. This sequence encodes CASSQEVSREFNEKLFF.

The V and J genes are TRBV10-2 and TRBJ1-2; D not certain. Trimming cost V 0 bases and J 8 bases, with 10 bases left between them. Germline V lookup: CDR1 WSHSY, CDR2 SAAADI. The CDR3 has 13 residues. The CDR3, as DNA: TGCGCCAGCAGTGAGTCTTCGGGGAACGGCTACACCTTC. This codes for CASSESSGNGYTF.

This chain uses TRBV24-1 with TRBJ2-2; D ambiguous. V was pared by 5 bases and J by 4 bases, with 4 bases between. Germline CDR1 is KGHDR and CDR2 is SFDVKD. The CDR3 length is 12 residues. The chain's CDR3 is CATSGGTGELFF. CDR3 DNA: TGTGCCACCAGTGGGGGCACCGGGGAGCTGTTTTTT.

This chain uses TRBV5-4 with TRBJ2-7; TRBD2 matches at 8 bases. There are 14 residues in the CDR3. In germline, CDR1 is SGHNT, CDR2 YYREEE (reference sequence). V lost 2 bases to trimming and J lost 6 bases; unmatched junction nucleotides: 7. DNA of the CDR3: TGTGCCAGCAGCTTTAGTAGCGGGAAGGTCGAGCAGTACTTC. Its translation is CASSFSSGKVEQYF.

V is TRBV27 and J is TRBJ1-2, with 9 bases matching TRBD1. The V segment lost 6 bases and the J segment 3 bases; nucleotides outside the gene matches: 5. CDR1 is MNHEY and CDR2 is SMNVEV in the germline V gene (reference sequence). The CDR3 is made up of 14 amino acids. CDR3 amino acids: CASRLRDRDYGYTF. The CDR3 DNA reads as TGTGCCAGCAGACTCCGGGACAGGGACTATGGCTACACCTTC.

This clone appeared once. The J gene is TRBJ2-3, the V gene TRBV7-6; 10 nucleotides align to TRBD2. CDR3 length equals 16 residues. Trimming at V came to 7 bases and at J to 4 bases, leaving 11 bases not matched to a gene. Germline values: CDR1 SGHVS, CDR2 FNYEAQ. CDR3 DNA: TGTGCCAGCAACCAACTAGCGGGGCCCGGGGCAGATACGCAGTATTTT. Residues: CASNQLAGPGADTQYF.

V is TRBV4-1 and J is TRBJ2-5; D remains ambiguous. Germline loops: CDR1 MGHRA, CDR2 YSYEKL. V gave up 6 bases and J gave up 2 bases, with 4 bases separating them. The CDR3 consists of 11 residues. CDR3 DNA: TGCGCCAGCAGTCATCAAGAGACCCAGTACTTC. It specifies CASSHQETQYF.

This chain uses TRBV27 with TRBJ2-7, with D hard to call. Trimming took 0 bases from V and 3 from J, leaving 12 bases between them. The germline V gene encodes CDR1 MNHEY and CDR2 SMNVEV (reference sequence). This CDR3 contains 15 residues. The CDR3 spells CASSLSRVPGYEQYF. CDR3 coding DNA: TGTGCCAGCAGTTTATCTAGGGTACCAGGCTACGAGCAGTACTTC.

The chain recombines TRBV5-6 with TRBJ2-7; D is possibly TRBD1 or TRBD2 (5 bases each). There are 15 residues in the CDR3. Germline CDR1 is SGHDT and CDR2 is YYEEEE. V was clipped by 2 bases and J by 0 bases, with 12 bases between them. The CDR3 DNA follows: TGTGCCAGCAGCTTTGGGACGGGAAGCTCCTACGAGCAGTACTTC. Translation gives CASSFGTGSSYEQYF.

The chain employs TRBV6-5 and TRBJ1-1, with no clear D. From germline, CDR1 is MNHEY and CDR2 SVGAGI. The germline V and J ends were trimmed by 2 bases and 5 bases, with 9 bases remaining between them. This CDR3 is 13 amino acids long. CDR3 coding DNA: TGTGCCAGCAGTTACCAGGTGTATACTGAAGCTTTCTTT. Translation: CASSYQVYTEAFF.

The chain combines TRBV12-5 with TRBJ1-1; D call uncertain. Germline CDR1 reads LGHNT; CDR2 reads FRNRAP. Trimming took 7 bases from V and 5 from J, leaving 11 bases between them. This CDR3 contains 12 residues. CDR3 DNA sequence: TGTGCTAGTGTCCCGGGTGGGACTGAAGCTTTCTTT. The encoded protein is CASVPGGTEAFF.

The table lists this clone with a few counts. The chain employs TRBV28 and TRBJ2-1; D not resolved. Trimming cost V 8 bases and J 4 bases, with 12 bases left between them. There are 13 residues in the CDR3. Germline values: CDR1 MDHEN, CDR2 SYDVKM. The CDR3 coding sequence is TGTGCCAGCGTAAGCGTAGGTTACAATGAGCAGTTCTTC. It yields the protein CASVSVGYNEQFF.

The V gene is TRBV10-3, the J gene TRBJ1-1; D remains unclear. The germline CDR1 and CDR2 sequences are ENHRY and SYGVKD. With 0 bases removed from V and 0 bases from J, the gap between germline ends came to 11 bases. The CDR3 consists of 16 residues. CDR3 sequence (DNA): TGTGCCATCAGTGAGTCGGGTCAAGAGGTGAACACTGAAGCTTTCTTT. As protein: CAISESGQEVNTEAFF.

Here the CDR3 DNA reads TGTGCCAGCAGCTCTGACTTGGACTACAATGAGCAGTTCTTC. As protein: CASSSDLDYNEQFF. The chain joins TRBV9 to TRBJ2-1; unclear D gene. V dropped 4 bases and J dropped 3 bases, with 11 bases sitting between them. This CDR3 is built from 14 residues. Germline V gene data show CDR1 as SGDLS and CDR2 as YYNGEE. The whole variable domain, remainder taken from reference TRBV9 and TRBJ2-1, is DSGVTQTPKHLITATGQRVTLRCSPRSGDLSVYWYQQSLDQGLQFLIQYYNGEERAKGNILERFSAQQFPDLHSELNLSSLELGDSALYFCASSSDLDYNEQFFGPGTRLTVL.